This TCR beta chain originates from a study of cytomegalovirus exposure and HLA in healthy donors (dated by TCRdb to about 2017). About the full investigation: According to an earlier analysis of 587 of the donors, 150 million to 200 million T cells yielded approximately 120 million unique TCR beta sequences and approximately 300 Gb of sequence data. About 300 gigabases of sequencing data and tens of millions of unique TCR sequences made up an early release that covered under 750 HLA-typed donors. The genetic ancestry cluster associated with self-reported Caucasian donors included approximately 85% of the 300 to 450 genotyped donors. The study aimed to test whether cataloging public T cell receptors could reveal signatures of past pathogen exposure. The study used immunosequencing to profile the T cell repertoires of more than 650 subjects and linked those repertoires to cytomegalovirus serostatus. Along with the 666-subject first cohort, a separate validation cohort of about 110 different subjects was used. High-throughput TCR immunosequencing, statistical association of individual TCRs with disease status, and machine learning were combined to predict cytomegalovirus infection status. To study patterns of TCR occurrence, a later analysis re-analyzed previously published TCR beta repertoires from 700 or so donors and added high-resolution HLA genotyping. Rather than drawing on any new phenotypic data, the later analysis identified candidate immune exposures from TCR beta sequences and the way those sequences occurred across donors. An earlier analysis of 587 of the donors used high-throughput TCR beta sequencing to judge whether each TCR beta V gene segment behaved as functional or pseudogenic. Donor age, sex, ethnicity and CMV serostatus were compiled together with the repertoire data. Genome-wide SNP genotypes for about three fifths of the roughly 700 donors were used in a later genetic analysis, which treated that subset as a discovery cohort. Every repertoire in the discovery cohort had been generated on one and the same sequencing platform. HLA typing covered class I and class II loci at four-digit resolution. Typing coverage varied by locus: roughly 629-640 donors for A, B, C, DRB1 and DQB1; approximately 520 for DQA1; 600 to 610 for DPA1; 450 to 480 for DPB1. Because of strong linkage in the cohort, a handful of DR-DQ haplotypes were treated as single units for association and clustering. Among a few hundred genotyped donors of the cohort, an average of 235,054 unique TCR beta nucleotide sequences were sequenced per donor, around a sixth of them non-productive.

The paper as a whole reports these results and caveats: A later analysis found that HLA-associated TCR beta chains were more clonally expanded and had lower generation probabilities than equally common non-associated chains. In a later genetic analysis, fewer N-insertions in productive TCRs were reported among donors in an Asian-associated ancestry cluster than the roughly 700-donor mean. In both the original and validation cohorts, the classifier was reported to diagnose cytomegalovirus status with high specificity and sensitivity. Roughly uniform sequencing depth across donors was assumed in presence/absence analyses, although this assumption may not hold. The earlier analysis of almost 600 of the donors excluded around 17 rarely observed V segments, including chromosome 9 orphons, because counts were too low. Because HLA typing was unavailable for some donors at each locus, only the typed subset was used in association tests. In this cohort, only TCR beta chains were sequenced, and detectable features were limited by the absence of alpha or paired-chain data. At a false discovery rate of 0.05, a later analysis linked around 17,000 TCR beta sequences to specific HLA alleles. In a later analysis, several top co-occurrence clusters were reported to appear linked to parvovirus B19, influenza, CMV and Epstein-Barr virus. In vitro tests confirmed that a few of the cytomegalovirus-associated TCR beta chains recognize cytomegalovirus antigens. It was suggested by the authors that the approach could potentially be generalized to other disease states and immunological phenotypes. Assigning TCR associations to individual alleles was difficult when HLA alleles, especially DR and DQ, strongly co-occurred. A later genetic analysis associated a missense DCLRE1C variant with V-gene and J-gene trimming of TCR beta chains, and an independent cohort replicated the association. A further reported finding was that TCR beta sequences accurately predicted the HLA-A and HLA-B alleles for most subjects in the first cohort. Most TCR sequences were seen in very few donors, while some public TCRs were found in many individuals. In an earlier analysis of fewer than 750 of the donors, most TCR beta V segments were observed in productive rearrangements about 90% or about 30% of the time, broadly matching IMGT annotations. A cluster of highly shared sequence variants was judged likely to represent a technical artifact of the sequencing pipeline. Immune exposure information for the cohort was limited to CMV serostatus. Linkage disequilibrium might explain the correlated functional status among segregating V segments, but an unknown experimental factor could not be ruled out. The study listed 150 to 200 TCR beta chains as associated with cytomegalovirus. Some IMGT-functional V segments, including TRBV6-2 and TRBV6-3, could not be told apart with the 87-base-pair reads, so those segments were excluded. According to a later analysis, most CMV-associated TCR beta chains appeared to be HLA-restricted, and the HLA associations seemed to be driven largely by CMV exposure. In a later analysis, the rate of TCR association differed among HLA loci, with DRB1 alleles having the most associated TCRs and HLA-C alleles having the fewest.

Concerning this clone: The antigen it binds to is not known.

Library generation was performed with the immunoSEQ multiplex PCR assay. For the multiplex PCR, a mixture combining 60 forward primers for TCR Vbeta segments and 13 reverse primers for TCR Jbeta segments was used. The CDR3 region of rearranged TCR beta genes was amplified from genomic DNA by a multiplex PCR assay. On the Illumina HiSeq System, the amplified TCR beta libraries were sequenced as 87-base-pair reads. Processing in the source paper ran as follows. Across the 670 or so repertoires, a later analysis counted about 81 million unique TCR beta chains, some 11 million of which were shared by at least two donors. A nearest-neighbor algorithm error-corrected the raw reads and collapsed the reads into unique sequences, merging closely related sequences to remove PCR and sequencing errors. Alignment of CDR3 sequences to IMGT reference sequences was used to assign V, D and J gene segments. For a sequence to be retained, a match of at least six nucleotides to both a V gene segment and a J gene segment was required. A rearrangement counted as productive if the CDR3 had no stop codons and remained in frame with V and J, and every other rearrangement counted as non-productive. CDR3 was defined according to IMGT convention as the region running from the second conserved V-encoded cysteine to the conserved J-encoded phenylalanine. The earlier analysis of 587 of the donors excluded any sequence lacking an unambiguous match to a single V gene segment. An earlier analysis of fewer than 750 of the donors classified V segments as functional when productive rearrangements were above 56.7% and as segregating when the standard deviation between donors was above 5%. A statistical classification framework was built to diagnose cytomegalovirus status from the catalog of TCR beta chain sequences. In a later analysis, TCR nucleotide sequences were compared against IMGT/GENE-DB human TR gene sequences so that V and J genes could be assigned. Using the TCRdist pipeline, a later analysis assigned CDR3 sequences along with most-parsimonious VDJ recombination scenarios. In a later analysis, every TCR beta chain was defined by the combination of its CDR3 amino acid sequence and its V-gene family, and reads without a unique V-gene family were dropped. A later analysis removed several hundred highly shared, low-generation-probability nucleotide sequences to deal with suspected cross-contamination and a sequencing artifact. A later analysis calculated a clonal expansion index for each public chain from normalized within-repertoire ranks of inferred template counts. In a later analysis, generation probabilities were computed using a VDJ recombination model fitted to out-of-frame rearrangements, and the results were checked against IGoR. In a later analysis, hypergeometric tests were used to score TCR-TCR, TCR-HLA and TCR-CMV co-occurrence, with a repertoire-size bias correction applied to TCR pairs. False discovery rates were estimated in a later analysis by permuting HLA or CMV assignments 20 times. A later analysis grouped co-occurring TCRs with DBSCAN, adding TCRdist sequence similarity when clustering within HLA-allele-positive subsets. Repertoires with fewer than 30,000 or more than 120,000 public chains, plus five repertoires with anomalous nucleotide sharing, were excluded from co-occurrence clustering. What TCRdb holds here is the immuneACCESS table cut down to in-frame rearrangements. Part of the clones is not present; checked against another copy, under half of the missing clones reflect an unresolved V gene, and the others are unexplained. V and J calls plus clone size are reproduced from that table; the DNA served to infer D and trimming. This sample's clone table shows more than 200,000 clones. Roughly 0.98% of the sample comes from the top ten.

Reading the germline V gene (reference sequence) gives CDR1 SEHNR and CDR2 FQNEAQ. At the junction V is shortened by 5 bases and J by 5 bases; bases outside the gene matches: 8. CDR3 length: 14 amino acids, cysteine to phenylalanine. Only CDR3 DNA is held: 42 bases, read in frame from base 1. The cohort was made up of roughly 670 healthy bone marrow donors. All cohort members were sampled while nominally healthy, although unrecorded immune exposures were likely present. The donor was CMV seropositive and was included in the group of approximately 300 seropositive cohort members. Each donor provided a peripheral blood sample, and peripheral blood mononuclear cells were used for TCR beta sequencing. The Qiagen DNeasy Blood Extraction Kit was used to extract genomic DNA from the blood cell samples.

Specimen: PBMCs. This sequence was found in a woman in her twenties or thirties in good health and CMV-seropositive. Recombination linked TRBV7-9 to TRBJ2-5, with TRBD1 identical over 7 junction bases. This receptor carries the CDR3 CASSPQGFGETQYF. The bases are TGTGCCAGCAGCCCACAGGGGTTCGGGGAGACCCAGTACTTC.